This is a list of T cell receptor beta chains from one sample in a study of shared clonotypes between healthy human individuals. Data came from immunoSEQ multiplex PCR; TCRdb stores just in-frame clones and leaves some out. The repertoire holds about 1 million clones, 78% seen once, with 0.4% to 0.55% in the top ten. The source material was memory CD4+ T cells from PBMCs. The receptors come from a man aged 18-30 years in good health. Some clones in this sample may be carry-over from other donors' samples. The CDR3 runs from the conserved cysteine through the conserved F or W. The D gene is left open where the match is weak. A clone size is listed for some rows: how often the clone was seen (once, few, many), or a class if it is expanded.

V	size	D	J	CDR3	DNA
TRBV11-2	NA	NA	TRBJ2-4	CASSLDPRLQYF	TGTGCCAGCAGCTTAGATCCCAGGTTGCAGTACTTC
TRBV6-1	NA	NA	TRBJ2-7	CASGGYPYEQYF	TGTGCCAGCGGGGGATATCCCTACGAGCAGTACTTC
TRBV4-2	NA	NA	TRBJ2-7	CASSQGGSYEQYF	TGTGCCAGCAGCCAAGGGGGTTCCTACGAGCAGTACTTC
TRBV20-1	NA	NA	TRBJ2-5	CSTTPGETQYF	TGCAGTACCACTCCGGGAGAGACCCAGTACTTC
TRBV29-1	NA	TRBD1	TRBJ1-4	CSVDRGLGEKLFF	TGCAGCGTTGACAGGGGGCTAGGTGAAAAACTGTTTTTT
TRBV6-1	NA	TRBD1	TRBJ2-5	CASRDRGSETQYF	TGTGCCAGCCGGGACAGGGGATCAGAGACCCAGTACTTC
TRBV4-1	NA	NA	TRBJ2-2	CASSQWGANTGELFF	TGCGCCAGCAGCCAGTGGGGGGCGAACACCGGGGAGCTGTTTTTT
TRBV15	NA	TRBD2	TRBJ2-7	CATSREVAGGEQYF	TGTGCCACCAGCAGAGAGGTCGCGGGGGGAGAGCAGTACTTC
TRBV14	once	TRBD2	TRBJ2-7	CASSPGTSGRNNPYEQYF	TGTGCCAGCAGCCCCGGGACTAGCGGGAGGAATAATCCCTACGAGCAGTACTTC
TRBV4-2	NA	TRBD1	TRBJ2-1	CASSGEGSDRVKFF	TGTGCCAGCAGCGGAGAAGGGAGTGACAGGGTCAAGTTCTTC
TRBV5-1	NA	NA	TRBJ2-7	CASSLAMGSSYEQYF	TGCGCCAGCAGCTTGGCCATGGGGAGCTCCTACGAGCAGTACTTC
TRBV18	many	TRBD1	TRBJ2-6	CASSPGQFSGANVLTF	TGTGCCAGCTCACCGGGACAGTTCTCTGGGGCCAACGTCCTGACTTTC
TRBV28	NA	TRBD1	TRBJ2-2	CASSLDRTRAGELFF	TGTGCCAGCAGCCTGGACAGGACCAGGGCCGGGGAGCTGTTTTTT
TRBV28	NA	NA	TRBJ2-7	CASQTRVEEEQYF	TGTGCCAGCCAGACGCGGGTAGAGGAAGAGCAGTACTTC
TRBV5-1	NA	NA	TRBJ2-5	CASSLEGRETQYF	TGCGCCAGCAGCTTGGAAGGGAGAGAGACCCAGTACTTC
TRBV30	NA	NA	TRBJ2-2	CAWAGTVNTGELFF	TGTGCCTGGGCGGGGACGGTGAACACCGGGGAGCTGTTTTTT
TRBV5-1	NA	TRBD2	TRBJ2-3	CASSLGASGSSGNTQYF	TGCGCCAGCAGCTTGGGGGCTAGCGGGAGTTCGGGAAATACGCAGTATTTT
TRBV28	NA	NA	TRBJ2-3	CASSSLAGTADTQYF	TGTGCCAGCAGTTCACTAGCAGGAACGGCGGATACGCAGTATTTT
TRBV7-7	NA	NA	TRBJ1-3	CASSPTSGSGNTIYF	TGTGCCAGCAGCCCCACATCAGGGTCGGGAAACACCATATATTTT
TRBV13	NA	NA	TRBJ2-7	CASSLVFLGGEQYF	TGTGCCAGCAGCTTAGTCTTTCTTGGGGGGGAGCAGTACTTC
TRBV30	many	NA	TRBJ2-7	CAWSPAKRAHYEQYF	TGTGCCTGGAGTCCCGCGAAGCGGGCCCACTACGAGCAGTACTTC
TRBV18	NA	NA	TRBJ1-1	CASSPASRMNTEAFF	TGTGCCAGCTCACCAGCTAGTCGTATGAACACTGAAGCTTTCTTT
TRBV30	NA	NA	TRBJ1-4	CACGAGGGEKLFF	TGTGCCTGTGGGGCGGGCGGAGGAGAAAAACTGTTTTTT
TRBV7-3	NA	NA	TRBJ2-7	CASSFGGPYEQYF	TGTGCCAGCAGCTTCGGCGGACCCTACGAGCAGTACTTC
TRBV7-3	few	NA	TRBJ2-1	CASSLMATDRHEQFF	TGTGCCAGCAGCTTAATGGCTACCGACCGCCATGAGCAGTTCTTC
TRBV18	NA	NA	TRBJ1-1	CASSPKGGMTEAFF	TGTGCCAGCTCACCAAAAGGGGGAATGACTGAAGCTTTCTTT
TRBV11-1	NA	NA	TRBJ1-1	CASSLIGTVNTEAFF	TGTGCCAGCAGCTTAATCGGGACCGTGAACACTGAAGCTTTCTTT
TRBV27	NA	NA	TRBJ1-4	CASSLRFGGTHSTNEKLFF	TGTGCCAGCAGTTTGAGGTTCGGTGGGACACACTCAACTAATGAAAAACTGTTTTTT
TRBV11-2	NA	NA	TRBJ1-1	CASSLMFMNTEAFF	TGTGCCAGCAGCTTGATGTTCATGAACACTGAAGCTTTCTTT
TRBV15	NA	TRBD1	TRBJ1-2	CATSRVRQGAGYGYTF	TGTGCCACCAGCAGAGTTCGTCAGGGGGCCGGTTATGGCTACACCTTC
TRBV30	NA	NA	TRBJ2-2	CAWSVARGELFF	TGTGCCTGGAGTGTAGCTCGCGGGGAGCTGTTTTTT
TRBV14	once	NA	TRBJ2-4	CASSPNWAEGGLVKNIQYF	TGTGCCAGCAGCCCTAACTGGGCGGAGGGGGGACTGGTCAAAAACATTCAGTACTTC
TRBV27	NA	TRBD1	TRBJ2-7	CASSSPLGTENYEQYF	TGTGCCAGCAGTTCTCCCCTTGGGACAGAGAACTACGAGCAGTACTTC
TRBV27	NA	TRBD2	TRBJ2-2	CASSLRSGGTGELFF	TGTGCCAGCAGTTTAAGGTCGGGGGGCACCGGGGAGCTGTTTTTT
TRBV18	NA	NA	TRBJ1-4	CASSPPGILTTNEKLFF	TGTGCCAGCTCACCCCCGGGAATCCTTACAACTAATGAAAAACTGTTTTTT
TRBV29-1	NA	NA	TRBJ2-4	CSVERGGRSDF	TGCAGCGTCGAAAGGGGCGGCCGGAGCGACTTC
TRBV28	NA	TRBD2	TRBJ2-3	CASSLGLAASTDTQYF	TGTGCCAGCAGTTTGGGGCTAGCGGCTAGCACAGATACGCAGTATTTT
TRBV7-2	NA	NA	TRBJ1-3	CASSFGPRKGNTIYF	TGTGCCAGCAGCTTTGGTCCGCGAAAAGGAAACACCATATATTTT
TRBV27	NA	TRBD1	TRBJ1-1	CASSLRRGQGEAFF	TGTGCCAGCAGTTTAAGACGGGGACAGGGGGAAGCTTTCTTT
TRBV7-9	NA	NA	TRBJ2-1	CASSLVAVRLRDREQFF	TGTGCCAGCAGCTTAGTCGCAGTGAGACTCCGGGACCGGGAGCAGTTCTTC
TRBV28	NA	NA	TRBJ1-2	CASSLYQSGSNYGYTF	TGTGCCAGCAGCCTCTATCAATCAGGGTCCAACTATGGCTACACCTTC
TRBV15	NA	TRBD1	TRBJ1-1	CATSRDPGQGAFF	TGTGCCACCAGCAGAGATCCGGGACAGGGAGCTTTCTTT
TRBV27	NA	TRBD1	TRBJ2-7	CASSLWAPGTGGYEQYF	TGTGCCAGCAGTTTATGGGCCCCCGGGACAGGGGGCTACGAGCAGTACTTC
TRBV19	NA	TRBD1	TRBJ2-5	CASSIVQGLFRETQYF	TGTGCCAGTAGTATCGTACAGGGGCTCTTTCGGGAGACCCAGTACTTC
TRBV5-1	NA	TRBD2	TRBJ2-5	CASSLAIAGGHVGTQYF	TGCGCCAGCAGCTTGGCGATAGCGGGAGGCCATGTGGGGACCCAGTACTTC
TRBV7-8	NA	NA	TRBJ2-3	CASSVDQVAGDTQYF	TGTGCCAGCAGCGTTGATCAGGTGGCGGGAGATACGCAGTATTTT
TRBV18	few	TRBD1	TRBJ2-2	CASSPNSGTGGTGELFF	TGTGCCAGCTCACCAAACTCCGGGACAGGGGGCACCGGGGAGCTGTTTTTT
TRBV6-6	NA	NA	TRBJ2-7	CASSYWQGTYEQYF	TGTGCCAGCAGTTACTGGCAGGGGACTTACGAGCAGTACTTC
TRBV18	NA	NA	TRBJ1-2	CASSPPTQGRYGYTF	TGTGCCAGCTCACCACCTACCCAGGGTCGATATGGCTACACCTTC
TRBV5-1	NA	TRBD1	TRBJ1-1	CASRDLRGDTEAFF	TGCGCCAGCAGAGATCTCAGGGGGGACACTGAAGCTTTCTTT